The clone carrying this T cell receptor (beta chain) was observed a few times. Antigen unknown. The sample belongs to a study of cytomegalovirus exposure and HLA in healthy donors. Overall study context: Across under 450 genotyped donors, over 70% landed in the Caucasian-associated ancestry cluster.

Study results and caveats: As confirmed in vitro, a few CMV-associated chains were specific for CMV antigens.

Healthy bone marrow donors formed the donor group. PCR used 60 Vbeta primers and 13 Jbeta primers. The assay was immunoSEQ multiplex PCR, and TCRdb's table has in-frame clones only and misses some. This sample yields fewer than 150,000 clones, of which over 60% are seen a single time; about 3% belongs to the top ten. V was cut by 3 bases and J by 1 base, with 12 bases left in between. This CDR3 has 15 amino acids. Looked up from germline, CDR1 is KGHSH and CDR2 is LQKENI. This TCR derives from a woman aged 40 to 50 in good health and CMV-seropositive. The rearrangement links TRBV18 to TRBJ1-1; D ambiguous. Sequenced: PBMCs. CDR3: CASSPISGWNTEAFF. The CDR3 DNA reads TGTGCCAGCTCACCCATATCAGGATGGAACACTGAAGCTTTCTTT.